The rows below give T cell receptor beta chains drawn from one sample of a study of OX40 agonist ivuxolimab in advanced cancers. Data came from immunoSEQ multiplex PCR; TCRdb stores just in-frame clones and leaves some out. The sample lists roughly 50,000 clones, approximately 84% occurring once. Source: CD4+ or CD8+ T cells sorted from blood, taken in a trial of the OX40 agonist ivuxolimab. The source is an adult with an advanced solid tumor such as melanoma, head and neck, liver or kidney cancer. The CDR3 runs from the conserved cysteine through the conserved F or W. Each record gives: CDR3 length, V gene, clone size, J gene, D gene, CDR3 DNA, CDR3 protein. The D gene is left open where the match is weak. Not every row has a clone size; where given, it reads once, few, many or a size class.

>14|TRBV15|NA|TRBJ2-7|NA
TGTGCCACCAGCAGAGATCGTGGCTCCTACGAGCAGTACTTC
CATSRDRGSYEQYF
>13|TRBV29-1|NA|TRBJ2-2|TRBD1
TGCAGCGTGACAGGGTGGGACACCGGGGAGCTGTTTTTT
CSVTGWDTGELFF
>14|TRBV6-1|NA|TRBJ2-4|NA
TGTGCCAGCATCCAGGGAGGCGTAAAAAACATTCAGTACTTC
CASIQGGVKNIQYF
>14|TRBV4-3|NA|TRBJ2-7|NA
TGCGCCAGCAGCCAAGAAGGCGGCTTCAGCGAGCAGTACTTC
CASSQEGGFSEQYF
>16|TRBV10-3|few|TRBJ1-1|NA
TGTGCCATCATGGTCGACGTGGGAGGAGGGCACACTGAAGCTTTCTTT
CAIMVDVGGGHTEAFF
>13|TRBV11-3|NA|TRBJ2-3|TRBD2
TGTGCCAGCAGCATAGCGGGGGCAGATACGCAGTATTTT
CASSIAGADTQYF
>17|TRBV19|NA|TRBJ1-5|TRBD1
TGTGCCAGTAGTATGAGGTTGGGACAGGGGGCTGATCAGCCCCAGCATTTT
CASSMRLGQGADQPQHF
>13|TRBV27|NA|TRBJ2-5|NA
TGTGCCAGCAGTTTAAGGACCCGAGAGACCCAGTACTTC
CASSLRTRETQYF
>10|TRBV21-1|NA|TRBJ1-2|NA
TGTGCCAGCAGCAACAGGGGCTACACCTTC
CASSNRGYTF
>12|TRBV6-5|NA|TRBJ1-2|NA
TGTGCCAGCAGTTATAAGGCAGACGGCTACACCTTC
CASSYKADGYTF
>13|TRBV5-4|NA|TRBJ2-7|NA
TGTGCCAGCAGCTTGGATGAGGGGGACGAGCAGTACTTC
CASSLDEGDEQYF
>13|TRBV4-3|NA|TRBJ2-3|TRBD2
TGCGCCAGCAGCCAGTATGGGGGGGATACACAGTATTTT
CASSQYGGDTQYF
>15|TRBV7-9|NA|TRBJ2-5|TRBD1
TGTGCCAGCAGCCTGCAACAGGGGCCCCAAGAGACCCAGTACTTC
CASSLQQGPQETQYF
>16|TRBV27|NA|TRBJ1-1|TRBD1
TGTGCCAGCAGAACGGACAGGGGGAGGATGAACACTGAAGCTTTCTTT
CASRTDRGRMNTEAFF
>17|TRBV19|NA|TRBJ2-2|TRBD2
TGTGCCAGTAGACTGGGTCTAGCGGGAGCCGACACCGGGGAGCTGTTTTTT
CASRLGLAGADTGELFF
>15|TRBV21-1|NA|TRBJ1-2|NA
TGTGCCAGCAGCAGGGCCCGGACAGAGAGTTATGGCTACACCTTC
CASSRARTESYGYTF
>15|TRBV5-4|NA|TRBJ2-1|TRBD2
TGTGCCAGCAGCTTGGTGGGACTAGCATACAATGAGCAGTTCTTC
CASSLVGLAYNEQFF
>15|TRBV7-2|NA|TRBJ1-5|TRBD1
TGTGCCAGCAGCTCCGGGACAGGGTTCAATCAGCCCCAGCATTTT
CASSSGTGFNQPQHF
>13|TRBV29-1|NA|TRBJ1-3|NA
TGCAGCGTTGAGTTTAATGCTGGAAACACCATATATTTT
CSVEFNAGNTIYF
>12|TRBV28|NA|TRBJ1-1|NA
TGTGCCAGCGGACGGACGAACACTGAAGCTTTCTTT
CASGRTNTEAFF
>16|TRBV7-6|NA|TRBJ2-1|TRBD2
TGTGCCAGCAGCTTAGCCGGGACTAGCGGGAGGGATGAGCAGTTCTTC
CASSLAGTSGRDEQFF
>14|TRBV4-1|NA|TRBJ1-2|NA
TGCGCCAGCAGCCAAACGGAGGGGGGCTATGGCTACACCTTC
CASSQTEGGYGYTF
>14|TRBV7-9|NA|TRBJ1-1|NA
TGTGCCAGCAGCCCCCGGGGGGCAGAAACTGAAGCTTTCTTT
CASSPRGAETEAFF
>16|TRBV19|NA|TRBJ1-5|TRBD1
TGTGCCACACGATCCGGGGACAGGGGGTTCCATCAGCCCCAGCATTTT
CATRSGDRGFHQPQHF
>13|TRBV28|NA|TRBJ2-1|NA
TGTGCCAGGCAGGTTAGCTCCTACAATGAGCAGTTCTTC
CARQVSSYNEQFF
>13|TRBV19|NA|TRBJ1-1|TRBD1
TGTGCCAGTAGTCTGGGACAGACCCCTGAAGCTTTCTTT
CASSLGQTPEAFF